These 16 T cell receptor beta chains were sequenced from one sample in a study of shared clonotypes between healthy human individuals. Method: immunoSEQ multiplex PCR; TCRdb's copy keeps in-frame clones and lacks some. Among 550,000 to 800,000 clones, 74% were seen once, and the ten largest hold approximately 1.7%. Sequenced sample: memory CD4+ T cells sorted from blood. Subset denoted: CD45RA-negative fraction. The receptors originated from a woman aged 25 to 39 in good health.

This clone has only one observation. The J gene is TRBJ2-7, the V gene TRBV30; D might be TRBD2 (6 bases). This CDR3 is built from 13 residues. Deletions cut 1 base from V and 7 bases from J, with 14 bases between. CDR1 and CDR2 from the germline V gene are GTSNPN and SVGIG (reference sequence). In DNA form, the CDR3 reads TGTGCCTGGAGTGAGAGCGGGCCGGGGGAGCAGTACTTC. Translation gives CAWSESGPGEQYF. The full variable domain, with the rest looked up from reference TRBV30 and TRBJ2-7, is SQTIHQWPATLVQPVGSPLSLECTVEGTSNPNLYWYRQAAGRGLQLLFYSVGIGQISSEVPQNLSASRPQDRQFILSSKKLLLSDSGFYLCAWSESGPGEQYFGPGTRLTVT.

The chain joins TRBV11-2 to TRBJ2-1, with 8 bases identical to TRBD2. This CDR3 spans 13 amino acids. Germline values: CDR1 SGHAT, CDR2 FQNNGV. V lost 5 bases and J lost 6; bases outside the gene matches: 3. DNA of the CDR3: TGTGCCAGCAGCCCGGGACTAGTCAATGAGCAGTTCTTC. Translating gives CASSPGLVNEQFF.

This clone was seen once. The CDR3 sequence: CASSVPPGELFF. The CDR3 DNA sequence: TGTGCCAGCAGTGTCCCCCCCGGGGAGCTGTTTTTT. The J gene is TRBJ2-2, the V gene TRBV6-1; D not resolved. The CDR3 totals 12 residues. Trimming removed 4 bases at V and 6 bases at J, with 6 bases between. Germline-derived CDR1 and CDR2 are MNHNS and SASEGT.

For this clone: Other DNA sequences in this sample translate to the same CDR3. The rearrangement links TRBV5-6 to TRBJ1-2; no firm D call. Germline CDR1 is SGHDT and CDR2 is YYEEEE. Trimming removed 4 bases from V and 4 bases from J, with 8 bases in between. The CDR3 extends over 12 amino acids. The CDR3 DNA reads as TGTGCCAGCAGCCCGGGTAGCTATGGCTACACCTTC. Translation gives CASSPGSYGYTF.

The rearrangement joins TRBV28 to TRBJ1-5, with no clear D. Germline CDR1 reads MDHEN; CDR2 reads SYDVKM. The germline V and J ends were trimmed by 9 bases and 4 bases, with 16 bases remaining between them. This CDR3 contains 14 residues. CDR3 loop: CASITPLGNQPQHF. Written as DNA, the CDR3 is TGTGCCAGTATTACACCTCTAGGGAATCAGCCCCAGCATTTT.

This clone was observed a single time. The CDR3 region has the DNA TGTGCCAGCAGCTTGAGCGTGGGGGCTGACGTAGGGTACTACGAGCAGTACTTC. The encoded protein is CASSLSVGADVGYYEQYF. The chain has TRBV5-5 and TRBJ2-7, with D possibly matching TRBD1 (6 bases). The CDR3 has 18 residues. Trimming removed 1 base at V and 3 bases at J, with 23 bases between. Germline V gene lookup returns CDR1 SGHKS and CDR2 YYEKEE (reference sequence).

CDR3 sequence reads: CASSLTGVRETQYF. The CDR3 nucleotides read TGTGCCAGCAGTTTGACAGGGGTCCGAGAGACCCAGTACTTC. This chain joins TRBV28 and TRBJ2-5; 8 nucleotides agree with TRBD1. The CDR3 has 14 amino acids. CDR1 and CDR2 (germline): MDHEN, SYDVKM. The V gene end was trimmed by 3 bases and the J gene end by 4 bases; junction bases not matched to a gene: 4.

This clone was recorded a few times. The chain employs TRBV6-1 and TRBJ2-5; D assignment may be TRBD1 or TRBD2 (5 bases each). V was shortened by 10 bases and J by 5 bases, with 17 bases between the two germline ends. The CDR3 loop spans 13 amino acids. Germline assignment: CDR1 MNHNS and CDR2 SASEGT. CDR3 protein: CAIERGSGETQYF. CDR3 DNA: TGTGCCATCGAAAGGGGATCGGGGGAGACCCAGTACTTC.

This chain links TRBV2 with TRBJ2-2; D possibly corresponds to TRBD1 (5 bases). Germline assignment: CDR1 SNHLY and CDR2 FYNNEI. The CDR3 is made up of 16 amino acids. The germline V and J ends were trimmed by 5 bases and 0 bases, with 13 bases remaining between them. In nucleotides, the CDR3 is TGTGCCAGCAGTCCCCAAGGGGCGACGAACACCGGGGAGCTGTTTTTT. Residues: CASSPQGATNTGELFF. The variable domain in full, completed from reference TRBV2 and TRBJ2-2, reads EPEVTQTPSHQVTQMGQEVILRCVPISNHLYFYWYRQILGQKVEFLVSFYNNEISEKSEIFDDQFSVERPDGSNFTLKIRSTKLEDSAMYFCASSPQGATNTGELFFGEGSRLTVL.

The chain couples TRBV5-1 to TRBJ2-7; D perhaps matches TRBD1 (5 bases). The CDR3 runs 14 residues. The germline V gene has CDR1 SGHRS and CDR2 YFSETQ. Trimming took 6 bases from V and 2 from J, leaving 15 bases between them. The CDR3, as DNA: TGCGCCAGCACCCCAAGGGGCCTGACCTACGAGCAGTACTTC. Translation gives CASTPRGLTYEQYF.

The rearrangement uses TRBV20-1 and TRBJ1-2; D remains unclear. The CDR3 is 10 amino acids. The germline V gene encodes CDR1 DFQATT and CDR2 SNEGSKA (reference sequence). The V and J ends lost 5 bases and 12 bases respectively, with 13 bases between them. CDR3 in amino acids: CSASSGPNTF. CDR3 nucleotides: TGCAGTGCTTCCTCTGGGCCTAACACCTTC.

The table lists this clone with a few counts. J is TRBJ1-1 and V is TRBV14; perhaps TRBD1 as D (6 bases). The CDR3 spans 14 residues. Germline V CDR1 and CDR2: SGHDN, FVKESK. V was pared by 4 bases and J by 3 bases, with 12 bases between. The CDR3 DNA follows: TGTGCCAGCAGCCTAGGGGGGGTTGACACTGAAGCTTTCTTT. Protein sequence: CASSLGGVDTEAFF. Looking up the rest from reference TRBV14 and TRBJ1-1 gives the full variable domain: EAGVTQFPSHSVIEKGQTVTLRCDPISGHDNLYWYRRVMGKEIKFLLHFVKESKQDESGMPNNRFLAERTGGTYSTLKVQPAELEDSGVYFCASSLGGVDTEAFFGQGTRLTVV.

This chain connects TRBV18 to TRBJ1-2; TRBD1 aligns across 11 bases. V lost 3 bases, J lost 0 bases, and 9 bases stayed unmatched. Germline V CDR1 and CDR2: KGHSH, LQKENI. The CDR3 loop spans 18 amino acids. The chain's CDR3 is CASSPSGTGGATNYGYTF. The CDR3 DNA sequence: TGTGCCAGCTCACCCTCCGGGACAGGGGGAGCCACTAACTATGGCTACACCTTC.

CDR3 coding DNA: TGTGCCAGTAACCCCCTCGGGGGACCAGATGAGCAGTTCTTC. It codes for CASNPLGGPDEQFF. The chain recombines TRBV19 with TRBJ2-1, with D maybe TRBD2 (6 bases). This CDR3 is 14 amino acids long. With 7 bases removed from V and 8 bases from J, the gap between germline ends came to 18 bases. Germline CDR1 and CDR2: LNHDA and SQIVND (reference sequence). Combining the CDR3 with reference TRBV19 and TRBJ2-1 gives the whole variable domain DGGITQSPKYLFRKEGQNVTLSCEQNLNHDAMYWYRQDPGQGLRLIYYSQIVNDFQKGDIAEGYSVSREKKESFPLTVTSAQKNPTAFYLCASNPLGGPDEQFFGPGTRLTVL.

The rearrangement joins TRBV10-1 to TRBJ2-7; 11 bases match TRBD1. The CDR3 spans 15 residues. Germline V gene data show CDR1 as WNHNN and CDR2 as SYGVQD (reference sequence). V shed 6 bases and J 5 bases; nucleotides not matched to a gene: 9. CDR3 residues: CASSTGTGGKDEQYF. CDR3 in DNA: TGCGCCAGCAGCACGGGGACAGGGGGAAAAGACGAGCAGTACTTC.

The DNA for the CDR3 is TGTGCCAGCAGCTCCCGGACAGGGGGCTCTTACGGAGGGGGCTACACCTTC. Amino acid sequence: CASSSRTGGSYGGGYTF. The V gene is TRBV9, the J gene TRBJ1-2, with TRBD1 matching 11 bases. Unmatched junction bases numbered 16, after V lost 4 bases and J lost 8 bases. Germline V gene data show CDR1 as SGDLS and CDR2 as YYNGEE. The CDR3 sequence is 17 residues long.